These T cell receptor beta chains were read from a single sample in a study of shared clonotypes between healthy human individuals. This table comes from immunoSEQ multiplex PCR, and its TCRdb copy is limited to in-frame clones, with some not included. The table records a few hundred thousand clones, almost 97% of them present only once. Sequencing used naive CD4+ T cells sorted from blood. These receptors were collected from a woman aged 30 to 39 in good health. CDR3s include the opening cysteine and the closing phenylalanine or tryptophan. Fields, in order: J gene, CDR3 length, D gene, clone size, V gene, CDR3 protein, CDR3 DNA. The D gene is left open where the match is weak. Size tells how often a clone was seen (once, few, many) or the class of an expanded clone, and some rows leave it out.

TRBJ1-1 | 13 | . | once | TRBV5-1 | CASSEWLNTEAFF | TGCGCCAGCAGCGAGTGGCTGAACACTGAAGCTTTCTTT
TRBJ1-1 | 15 | . | . | TRBV5-6 | CASSLVWTSNTEAFF | TGTGCCAGCAGCTTGGTCTGGACGTCGAACACTGAAGCTTTCTTT
TRBJ1-1 | 15 | TRBD1 | once | TRBV7-8 | CASKEGQGVGTEAFF | TGTGCCAGCAAGGAGGGACAGGGGGTGGGCACTGAAGCTTTCTTT
TRBJ2-1 | 14 | . | . | TRBV4-1 | CASSQSGTTNEQFF | TGCGCCAGCAGCCAGTCAGGGACAACGAATGAGCAGTTCTTC
TRBJ2-1 | 14 | . | . | TRBV9 | CASSVRASYNEQFF | TGTGCCAGCAGCGTGCGGGCTTCCTACAATGAGCAGTTCTTC
TRBJ2-7 | 15 | TRBD2 | . | TRBV6-5 | CATNKIAGAGYEQYF | TGTGCCACCAACAAGATAGCGGGAGCAGGGTACGAGCAGTACTTC
TRBJ2-5 | 17 | . | . | TRBV27 | CASSLSPIPTAVETQYF | TGTGCCAGCAGTTTATCCCCCATACCCACCGCCGTAGAGACCCAGTACTTC
TRBJ1-5 | 13 | TRBD1 | . | TRBV7-9 | CASSSTGYQPQHF | TGTGCCAGCAGCTCGACAGGGTATCAGCCCCAGCATTTT
TRBJ2-7 | 15 | TRBD2 | . | TRBV5-8 | CASSSRLAGGYEQYF | TGTGCCAGCAGCTCGCGACTAGCGGGAGGGTACGAGCAGTACTTC
TRBJ2-7 | 12 | . | . | TRBV5-5 | CASSPAPYEQYF | TGTGCCAGCAGCCCGGCCCCCTACGAGCAGTACTTC
TRBJ2-7 | 15 | . | . | TRBV5-5 | CASSTLAVKALEQYF | TGTGCCAGCAGCACCCTGGCGGTTAAGGCGCTCGAGCAGTACTTC
TRBJ2-1 | 15 | . | once | TRBV7-8 | CASSPRGGTGNEQFF | TGTGCCAGCAGCCCACGGGGCGGGACCGGCAATGAGCAGTTCTTC
TRBJ2-5 | 13 | . | . | TRBV28 | CASAGGGRETQYF | TGTGCCAGCGCGGGTGGAGGGCGGGAGACCCAGTACTTC
TRBJ2-7 | 16 | . | . | TRBV19 | CASSINPSEVFYEQYF | TGTGCCAGTAGTATTAACCCTAGCGAAGTTTTCTACGAGCAGTACTTC
TRBJ2-4 | 18 | . | . | TRBV13 | CASSSNFLGSQAKNIQYF | TGTGCCAGCAGCTCCAACTTCTTAGGTTCACAGGCCAAAAACATTCAGTACTTC
TRBJ1-1 | 16 | . | . | TRBV4-1 | CASSQFPVGGRTEAFF | TGCGCCAGCAGCCAATTCCCCGTAGGGGGGAGAACTGAAGCTTTCTTT
TRBJ2-5 | 13 | TRBD2 | once | TRBV7-9 | CASGLDNQETQYF | TGTGCCAGCGGACTAGATAACCAAGAGACCCAGTACTTC
TRBJ1-2 | 14 | . | . | TRBV19 | CASSIRAEDYGYTF | TGTGCCAGTAGTATAAGAGCCGAGGACTATGGCTACACCTTC
TRBJ1-1 | 15 | TRBD1 | . | TRBV5-1 | CASRTTGVANTEAFF | TGCGCCAGCAGAACGACAGGGGTGGCGAACACTGAAGCTTTCTTT
TRBJ2-7 | 17 | TRBD2 | . | TRBV5-1 | CASSLVASGDSSYEQYF | TGCGCCAGCAGCTTGGTGGCTAGCGGGGATAGCTCCTACGAGCAGTACTTC
TRBJ2-7 | 14 | . | . | TRBV11-3 | CASSRGGASYEQYF | TGTGCCAGCAGCCGCGGAGGGGCCTCCTACGAGCAGTACTTC
TRBJ1-3 | 14 | . | . | TRBV11-2 | CASSLGDRGNTIYF | TGTGCCAGCAGCTTAGGTGATAGAGGAAACACCATATATTTT
TRBJ2-2 | 17 | TRBD2 | . | TRBV7-3 | CASSLSPSGSNTGELFF | TGTGCCAGCAGCTTAAGCCCTAGCGGATCGAACACCGGGGAGCTGTTTTTT